This TCR beta chain is from a study of blood T cell repertoires in COVID-19. Looking at the study overall: The study drew acute and convalescent COVID-19 samples from the United States, Italy and Spain. T cells, B-cell-depleted T cells, or PBMCs supplied cDNA or gDNA.

Study processing details: By means of reference gene primer amplification, nucleated cell counts were estimated. Assay used: immunoSEQ multiplex PCR; TCRdb lists only in-frame clones, some missing. That table is the source of V, J and clone size, and D and trimming were worked out from the DNA. The sample carries 35,000 to 45,000 clones, 60% to 80% recorded once. The clonotype originates from a woman in her 70s with acute or convalescent COVID-19. Sequenced material: peripheral blood.

The CDR3 loop is CASRTTGGEGPQHF. For the CDR3, the DNA is TGTGCCAGCAGGACAACAGGGGGTGAAGGGCCCCAGCATTTT. V usage is TRBV28 and J usage is TRBJ1-5; 8 bases align to TRBD1. Germline trimming cut 6 bases from V and 9 bases from J; bases unmatched to any gene: 10. CDR1 is MDHEN and CDR2 is SYDVKM in the germline V gene. The CDR3 is 14 amino acids.